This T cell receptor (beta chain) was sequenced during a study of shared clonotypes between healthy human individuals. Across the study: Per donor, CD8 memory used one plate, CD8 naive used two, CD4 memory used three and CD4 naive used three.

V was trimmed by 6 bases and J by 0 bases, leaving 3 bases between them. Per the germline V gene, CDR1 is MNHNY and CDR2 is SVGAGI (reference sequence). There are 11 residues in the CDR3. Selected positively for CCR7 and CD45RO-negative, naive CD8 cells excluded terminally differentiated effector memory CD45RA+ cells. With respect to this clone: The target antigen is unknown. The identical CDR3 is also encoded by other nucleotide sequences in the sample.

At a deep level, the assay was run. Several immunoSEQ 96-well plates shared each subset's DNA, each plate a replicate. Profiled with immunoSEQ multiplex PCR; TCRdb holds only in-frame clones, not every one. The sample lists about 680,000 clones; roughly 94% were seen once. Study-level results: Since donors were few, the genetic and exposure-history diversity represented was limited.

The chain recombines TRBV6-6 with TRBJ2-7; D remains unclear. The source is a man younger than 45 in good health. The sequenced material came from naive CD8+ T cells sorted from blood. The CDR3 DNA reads TGTGCCAGCAGGAGCTCCTACGAGCAGTACTTC. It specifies CASRSSYEQYF.